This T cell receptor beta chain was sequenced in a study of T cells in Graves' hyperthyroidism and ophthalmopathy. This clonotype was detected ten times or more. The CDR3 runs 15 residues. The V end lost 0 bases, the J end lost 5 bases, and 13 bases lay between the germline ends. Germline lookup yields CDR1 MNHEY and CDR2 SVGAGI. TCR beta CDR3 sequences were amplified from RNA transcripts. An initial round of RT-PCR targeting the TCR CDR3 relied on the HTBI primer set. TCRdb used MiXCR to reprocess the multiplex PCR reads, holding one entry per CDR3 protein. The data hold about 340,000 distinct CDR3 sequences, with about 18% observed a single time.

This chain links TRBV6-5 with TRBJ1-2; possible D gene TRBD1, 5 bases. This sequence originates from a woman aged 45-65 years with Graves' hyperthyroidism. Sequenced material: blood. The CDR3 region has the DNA TGTGCCAGCAGTTACTCGAACGGGGGTATTTATGGCTACACCTTC. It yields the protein CASSYSNGGIYGYTF.